The present T cell receptor (beta chain) was sequenced within a study of beta chain features in type 1 diabetes. About the research overall: Cell yields, age and gender were similar between patients and healthy donors. Broader study findings: VDJ junctions sequenced from type 1 diabetes patients showed fewer insertions and more deletions.

Sequenced material consisted of expressed TCRB transcripts (all of the isolated RNA was reverse transcribed). Clones were sequenced by immunoSEQ multiplex PCR, and TCRdb holds only the in-frame ones, with some missing. The sample consists of about 620,000 clones, roughly a sixth of them appearing once. Sorting with CD45RO/CCR7/CD25/CD127/CD95/CD27 yielded naive, central memory, regulatory and stem-like memory CD4+ cells. There are a few counts of this clone. What it binds is unknown. Trimming took off 0 bases at V and 0 bases at J, with 9 bases between the two ends. CDR3 length equals 16 residues. Germline CDR1 MNHEY, CDR2 SVGAGI.

The chain combines TRBV6-5 with TRBJ2-4; D call uncertain. Sequencing was carried out using naive CD4+ T cells from blood. The source is a man aged 18 to 30 in good health. The CDR3 DNA reads TGTGCCAGCAGTTACTCGTATGAGCTAGCCAAAAACATTCAGTACTTC. This gives the protein CASSYSYELAKNIQYF.